This entry lists 31 T cell receptor beta chains sequenced from one sample in a study of cytomegalovirus exposure and HLA in healthy donors. The study ran its PCR with 60 Vbeta and 13 Jbeta primers. Sequencing used immunoSEQ multiplex PCR; TCRdb keeps in-frame clones, though not all of them. Recorded for this sample: 30,000 to 35,000 clones. The sample was PBMCs. The source is a middle-aged woman in good health and CMV-seropositive.

The V and J genes are TRBV5-1 and TRBJ2-4; D might be TRBD1 (6 bases). This CDR3 has 18 residues. Germline loops: CDR1 SGHRS, CDR2 YFSETQ. V shed 1 base and J shed 0 bases, with 17 bases lying between them. As DNA, the CDR3 is TGCGCCAGCAGCTTGACCCCTGTGGGACAACTAGCCAAAAACATTCAGTACTTC. It is translated as CASSLTPVGQLAKNIQYF.

V is TRBV4-2 and J is TRBJ2-1; possibly TRBD2 for D (6 bases). This CDR3 is 15 amino acids long. V lost 0 bases and J lost 0, with 6 bases in between. Germline V gene lookup returns CDR1 LGHNA and CDR2 YNFKEQ. The CDR3 protein is CASSQEDYSYNEQFF. Here the CDR3 DNA reads TGTGCCAGCAGCCAAGAGGACTACTCCTACAATGAGCAGTTCTTC.

This chain connects TRBV5-1 to TRBJ2-3; 10 nucleotides match TRBD1. CDR3 length: 17 residues. V lost 0 bases, J lost 3 bases, and 7 bases stayed unmatched. Germline CDR1 and CDR2: SGHRS and YFSETQ. CDR3 nucleotides: TGCGCCAGCAGCTTGGCCCGACAGGGGGCGGGAACAGATACGCAGTATTTT. Encoded protein: CASSLARQGAGTDTQYF. The full variable domain, its missing parts supplied by reference TRBV5-1 and TRBJ2-3, is KAGVTQTPRYLIKTRGQQVTLSCSPISGHRSVSWYQQTPGQGLQFLFEYFSETQRNKGNFPGRFSGRQFSNSRSEMNVSTLELGDSALYLCASSLARQGAGTDTQYFGPGTRLTVL.

This chain joins TRBV28 and TRBJ2-1; 9 nucleotides align to TRBD2. The CDR3 runs to 15 residues. Per the germline V gene, CDR1 is MDHEN and CDR2 is SYDVKM. The V and J ends lost 8 bases and 5 bases, in that order; junction bases with no gene match: 10. The CDR3 nucleotides read TGTGCCAGCTATCCGGGGCGGGAGGGCCACAATGAGCAGTTCTTC. Protein: CASYPGREGHNEQFF.

The chain recombines TRBV29-1 with TRBJ1-2; unclear D gene. Germline loops: CDR1 SQVTM, CDR2 ANQGSEA. Deletions cut 5 bases from V and 8 bases from J, with 12 bases between. The CDR3 consists of 11 residues. The CDR3 bases are TGCAGCGTTAGGGAGGACCAAGGCTACACCTTC. As protein: CSVREDQGYTF.

The chain couples TRBV5-1 to TRBJ2-2, with D tentatively TRBD1 (5 bases). Trimming removed 4 bases from V and 0 bases from J, with 10 bases in between. The CDR3 loop spans 15 amino acids. Germline CDR1 reads SGHRS; CDR2 reads YFSETQ. CDR3 in amino acids: CASSPDNPNTGELFF. In DNA form, the CDR3 reads TGCGCCAGCAGCCCGGACAACCCGAACACCGGGGAGCTGTTTTTT.

This sequence joins TRBV19 and TRBJ2-7; 8 bases align to TRBD1. This CDR3 has 10 residues. V lost 11 bases, J lost 13 bases, and 10 bases stayed unmatched. Germline CDR1 is LNHDA and CDR2 is SQIVND (reference sequence). The CDR3 is CAGLGQGRYF. In DNA form, the CDR3 reads TGTGCCGGCCTTGGACAGGGTCGTTACTTC.

This rearrangement joins TRBV18 to TRBJ2-7; 7 bases match TRBD2. In germline, CDR1 is KGHSH, CDR2 LQKENI. The J segment lost 6 bases and the V segment lost 1 base, leaving 9 bases of the junction unmatched. The CDR3 is made up of 15 amino acids. CDR3 in amino acids: CASSPRGAGEREQYF. The CDR3 nucleotides read TGTGCCAGCTCACCACGAGGGGCGGGGGAGCGCGAGCAGTACTTC.

The rearrangement uses TRBV18 and TRBJ2-1, with 9 bases identical to TRBD2. V trimming: 4 bases; J trimming: 5 bases; junction bases outside the gene matches: 3. Germline assignment: CDR1 KGHSH and CDR2 LQKENI. This CDR3 contains 14 residues. The CDR3 loop is CASSLAGADNEQFF. Here the CDR3 DNA reads TGTGCCAGCTCACTAGCGGGAGCCGACAATGAGCAGTTCTTC.

V is TRBV29-1 and J is TRBJ1-2; a weak D match, TRBD1 (6 bases). The CDR3 has 13 residues. Germline V CDR1 and CDR2: SQVTM, ANQGSEA. V gave up 5 bases and J gave up 8 bases, with 18 bases separating them. CDR3 protein: CSVLDSMIRGYTF. The CDR3 DNA is TGCAGCGTTTTGGACAGCATGATTAGGGGCTACACCTTC.

The rearrangement joins TRBV6-5 to TRBJ2-1; TRBD2 agrees at 12 bases. CDR3 length equals 14 residues. CDR1 and CDR2 from the germline V gene are MNHEY and SVGAGI. The J segment lost 7 bases and the V segment lost 6 bases, leaving 4 bases of the junction unmatched. CDR3 sequence reads: CASRRTSGINEQFF. DNA for the CDR3: TGTGCCAGCAGAAGGACTAGCGGGATAAATGAGCAGTTCTTC.

The genes are TRBV28 and TRBJ2-4, with 9 bases aligning to TRBD1. This CDR3 is 17 amino acids long. Looked up from germline, CDR1 is MDHEN and CDR2 is SYDVKM. V shed 5 bases, J shed 6 bases, and the junction held 14 bases outside the gene matches. CDR3 DNA: TGTGCCAGCAGTCCGGGACAGGGAAGGGGAACATCAAACATTCAGTACTTC. Residues: CASSPGQGRGTSNIQYF.

The chain combines TRBV28 with TRBJ2-7, with TRBD2 identical over 12 bases. The germline V gene encodes CDR1 MDHEN and CDR2 SYDVKM. The CDR3 loop spans 15 amino acids. V trimming: 4 bases; J trimming: 3 bases; junction bases outside the gene matches: 4. The CDR3 nucleotides read TGTGCCAGCAGTTCCCCTAGCGGGAGGGTCTACGAGCAGTACTTC. This encodes CASSSPSGRVYEQYF.

J is TRBJ2-7 and V is TRBV2, with 10 bases that match TRBD2. Germline V gene lookup returns CDR1 SNHLY and CDR2 FYNNEI. There are 14 residues in the CDR3. Losses at the gene ends were 6 bases for V and 0 bases for J; bases not matched to a gene: 2. The CDR3 region is CASRGTSDSYEQYF. The CDR3 DNA reads as TGTGCCAGCAGGGGGACTAGCGACTCCTACGAGCAGTACTTC.

V usage is TRBV4-2 and J usage is TRBJ1-2, with D tentatively TRBD1 (6 bases). CDR1 is LGHNA, CDR2 YNFKEQ, per germline. Between the trimmed V and J ends, which lost 0 bases and 6 bases, there was a span of 17 bases. This CDR3 contains 16 residues. The CDR3 is CASSQEGRGLGDGYTF. CDR3 bases: TGTGCCAGCAGCCAAGAAGGGCGGGGGCTGGGGGATGGCTACACCTTC.

The rearrangement joins TRBV7-2 to TRBJ2-7; D unresolved. The germline gives CDR1 SGHTA, CDR2 FQGNSA. V shed 1 base and J shed 6 bases, with 10 bases lying between them. CDR3 size: 13 residues. The CDR3 sequence: CASSLDPHSEQYF. CDR3 nucleotide sequence: TGTGCCAGCAGCTTAGACCCGCACAGCGAGCAGTACTTC.

The chain combines TRBV5-4 with TRBJ2-1; 12 bases are a match to TRBD2. V shed 4 bases and J 10 bases; nucleotides not matched to a gene: 15. This CDR3 has 17 amino acids. CDR1 SGHNT and CDR2 YYREEE come from the germline V gene (reference sequence). The CDR3 DNA reads as TGTGCCAGCAGCCCTCGACCGGGACTAGCGGGTCTTCGGGAGCAGTTCTTC. Encoded protein: CASSPRPGLAGLREQFF.

The chain combines TRBV7-9 with TRBJ2-1, with 8 positions matching TRBD2. Germline CDR1 SEHNR, CDR2 FQNEAQ (reference sequence). The CDR3 is 14 residues long. V lost 5 bases and J lost 6; bases outside the gene matches: 6. CDR3 residues: CASSPGLALNEQFF. The CDR3, as DNA: TGTGCCAGCAGCCCCGGACTAGCCCTCAATGAGCAGTTCTTC.

J is TRBJ1-1 and V is TRBV28, with 8 bases fitting TRBD1. V was clipped by 4 bases and J by 4 bases; unmatched bases: 8. The germline gives CDR1 MDHEN, CDR2 SYDVKM. The CDR3 covers 15 residues. The CDR3 reads CASSWTGLGVTEAFF. CDR3 sequence (DNA): TGTGCCAGCAGTTGGACAGGGCTGGGGGTCACTGAAGCTTTCTTT. The full variable domain, in which reference TRBV28 and TRBJ1-1 provide the parts outside the CDR3, is DVKVTQSSRYLVKRTGEKVFLECVQDMDHENMFWYRQDPGLGLRLIYFSYDVKMKEKGDIPEGYSVSREKKERFSLILESASTNQTSMYLCASSWTGLGVTEAFFGQGTRLTVV.

This CDR3 reads CASSPLTSETKYF. DNA for the CDR3: TGTGCCAGCTCACCACTGACTAGCGAGACCAAGTACTTC. V and J are TRBV18 and TRBJ2-7, with TRBD2 identical over 8 bases. The germline CDR1 and CDR2 sequences are KGHSH and LQKENI. This CDR3 has 13 residues. V lost 1 base, J lost 11 bases, and 7 bases stayed unmatched. Supplemented by reference TRBV18 and TRBJ2-7, the full variable domain reads NAGVMQNPRHLVRRRGQEARLRCSPMKGHSHVYWYRQLPEEGLKFMVYLQKENIIDESGMPKERFSAEFPKEGPSILRIQQVVRGDSAAYFCASSPLTSETKYFGPGTRLTVT.

This chain joins TRBV6-5 and TRBJ2-4, with 8 bases aligning to TRBD1. This CDR3 comprises 15 residues. The ends lost 2 bases at V and 7 bases at J; junction bases unmatched: 7. Germline CDR1 and CDR2: MNHEY and SVGAGI. CDR3 in DNA: TGTGCCAGCAGTTACACTCGCCGGACAGGGAACATTCAGTACTTC. Amino acid sequence: CASSYTRRTGNIQYF.

The chain couples TRBV19 to TRBJ2-7; 7 nucleotides align to TRBD1. CDR1 and CDR2 from the germline V gene are LNHDA and SQIVND (reference sequence). This CDR3 is built from 15 residues. V shed 3 bases, J shed 0 bases, and the junction held 5 bases outside the gene matches. The CDR3 nucleotides read TGTGCCAGTAGTATCGGTGGGGACAGCTCCTACGAGCAGTACTTC. This encodes CASSIGGDSSYEQYF. Full variable domain (outside the CDR3, taken from reference TRBV19 and TRBJ2-7): DGGITQSPKYLFRKEGQNVTLSCEQNLNHDAMYWYRQDPGQGLRLIYYSQIVNDFQKGDIAEGYSVSREKKESFPLTVTSAQKNPTAFYLCASSIGGDSSYEQYFGPGTRLTVT.

The chain combines TRBV7-9 with TRBJ2-7, with 8 bases fitting TRBD1. This CDR3 is built from 13 residues. V shed 5 bases and J 2 bases; nucleotides not matched to a gene: 2. Germline-derived CDR1 and CDR2 are SEHNR and FQNEAQ (reference sequence). CDR3: CASSMTGAYEQYF. The CDR3 DNA follows: TGTGCCAGCAGCATGACAGGGGCCTACGAGCAGTACTTC.

V usage is TRBV2 and J usage is TRBJ2-3; 15 bases line up with TRBD2. CDR1 is SNHLY, CDR2 FYNNEI, per germline. The CDR3 has 20 amino acids. V shed 5 bases, J shed 1 base, and the junction held 13 bases outside the gene matches. Here the CDR3 reads CASSPPPGLAGGIGTDTQYF. The CDR3 DNA sequence: TGTGCCAGCAGTCCCCCGCCGGGACTAGCGGGAGGAATTGGCACAGATACGCAGTATTTT.

This rearrangement joins TRBV6-5 to TRBJ1-2; D ambiguous. Looked up from germline, CDR1 is MNHEY and CDR2 is SVGAGI. Between the trimmed V and J ends, which lost 5 bases and 0 bases, there was a span of 10 bases. This CDR3 comprises 14 residues. This chain's CDR3 is CASSGSSANYGYTF. The CDR3 DNA reads TGTGCCAGCAGTGGCTCCTCCGCTAACTATGGCTACACCTTC.

The chain employs TRBV6-5 and TRBJ1-4, with D uncertain. Germline CDR1 and CDR2: MNHEY and SVGAGI. The ends were cut back, 9 bases at V and 4 bases at J, with 15 bases in the middle. The CDR3 extends over 14 amino acids. The CDR3 coding sequence is TGTGCCAGTCGCCCGGGAGATCTTAATGAAAAACTGTTTTTT. Its protein product is CASRPGDLNEKLFF.

As regards this clone: Given the absence of the conserved phenylalanine or tryptophan at the CDR3 end, a read error is likely. The DNA is left out, because the CDR3 cannot be placed on it with certainty; the CDR3 is given as TCRdb lists it. The V and J genes are TRBV19 and TRBJ2-7; the table's D call, TRBD1, was not checked against the DNA. The CDR3 totals 13 residues, both ends included. Germline CDR1 reads LNHDA; CDR2 reads SQIVND (reference sequence). CDR3 loop: CASSISLGQGGLR.

J is TRBJ2-7 and V is TRBV7-9, with D possibly matching TRBD1 (5 bases). CDR1 is SEHNR, CDR2 FQNEAQ, per germline (reference sequence). The CDR3 is made up of 13 amino acids. V lost 8 bases and J lost 5, with 16 bases in between. The CDR3 reads CASCSLGHDEQYF. CDR3 nucleotides: TGTGCCAGCTGTTCTTTGGGGCACGACGAGCAGTACTTC.

The chain links TRBV25-1 to TRBJ1-5; the D gene is possibly TRBD1 (6 bases). This CDR3 has 14 residues. V was pared by 7 bases and J by 9 bases, with 19 bases between. CDR1 is MGHDK and CDR2 is SYGVNS in the germline V gene. The CDR3 region has the DNA TGTGCCAGCACACTTGACAGGCCCGCGGGGCCCCAGCATTTT. This translates into CASTLDRPAGPQHF.

The gene calls are TRBV4-2 and TRBJ2-7, with a possible D match to TRBD1 (5 bases). V was pared by 4 bases and J by 1 base, with 11 bases between. The CDR3 is made up of 14 amino acids. Germline V gene data show CDR1 as LGHNA and CDR2 as YNFKEQ. The DNA for the CDR3 is TGTGCCAGCAGCCTTGCAGGGCCATCCTACGAGCAGTACTTC. This gives the protein CASSLAGPSYEQYF.

This rearrangement joins TRBV19 to TRBJ1-2, with D uncertain. The germline CDR1 and CDR2 sequences are LNHDA and SQIVND (reference sequence). The CDR3 loop spans 15 amino acids. The V end lost 5 bases, the J end lost 4 bases, and 17 bases lay between the germline ends. CDR3 amino acids: CASSHPNTVSYGYTF. CDR3 DNA: TGTGCCAGTAGTCATCCGAACACAGTGTCCTATGGCTACACCTTC.